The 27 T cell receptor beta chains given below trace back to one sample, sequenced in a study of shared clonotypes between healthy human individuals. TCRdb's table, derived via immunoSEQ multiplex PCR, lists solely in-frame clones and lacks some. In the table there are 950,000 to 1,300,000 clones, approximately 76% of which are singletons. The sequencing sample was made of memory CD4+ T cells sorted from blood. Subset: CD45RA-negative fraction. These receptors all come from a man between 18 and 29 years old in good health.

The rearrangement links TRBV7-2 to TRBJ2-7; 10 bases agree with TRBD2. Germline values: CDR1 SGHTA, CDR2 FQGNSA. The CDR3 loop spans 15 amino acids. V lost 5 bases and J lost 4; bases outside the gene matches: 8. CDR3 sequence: CASSLLAGALYEQYF. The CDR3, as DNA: TGTGCCAGCAGCCTCCTAGCGGGAGCCTTATACGAGCAGTACTTC.

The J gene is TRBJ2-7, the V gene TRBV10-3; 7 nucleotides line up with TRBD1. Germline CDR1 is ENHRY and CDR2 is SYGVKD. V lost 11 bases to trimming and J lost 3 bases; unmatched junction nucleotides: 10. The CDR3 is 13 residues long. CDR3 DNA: TGTGCCTCGGGACAGAGCTTTGGCTACGAGCAGTACTTC. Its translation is CASGQSFGYEQYF.

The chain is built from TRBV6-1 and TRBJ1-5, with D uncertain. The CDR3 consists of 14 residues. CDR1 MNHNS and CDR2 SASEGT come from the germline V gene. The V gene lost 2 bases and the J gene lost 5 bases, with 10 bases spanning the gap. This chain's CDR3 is CASSEMGSDQPQHF. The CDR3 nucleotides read TGTGCCAGCAGTGAAATGGGGTCAGATCAGCCCCAGCATTTT.

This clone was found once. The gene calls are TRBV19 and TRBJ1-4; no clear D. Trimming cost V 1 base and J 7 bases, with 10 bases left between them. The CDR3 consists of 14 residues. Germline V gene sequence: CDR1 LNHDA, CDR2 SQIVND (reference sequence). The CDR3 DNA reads TGTGCCAGTAGTATAGGGGGAGGTGTTGAAAAACTGTTTTTT. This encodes CASSIGGGVEKLFF.

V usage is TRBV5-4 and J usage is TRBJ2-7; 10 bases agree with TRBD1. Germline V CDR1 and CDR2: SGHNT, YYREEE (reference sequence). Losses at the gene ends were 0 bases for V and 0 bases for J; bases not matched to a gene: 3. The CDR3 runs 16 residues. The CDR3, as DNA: TGTGCCAGCAGCTTGGGGACAGGGGGGGGCTCCTACGAGCAGTACTTC. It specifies CASSLGTGGGSYEQYF. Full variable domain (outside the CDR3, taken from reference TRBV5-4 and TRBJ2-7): ETGVTQSPTHLIKTRGQQVTLRCSSQSGHNTVSWYQQALGQGPQFIFQYYREEENGRGNFPPRFSGLQFPNYSSELNVNALELDDSALYLCASSLGTGGGSYEQYFGPGTRLTVT.

CDR3 protein: CASSPRAFGGGEQFF. CDR3 sequence (DNA): TGTGCCAGCAGCCCGCGGGCCTTCGGTGGGGGTGAGCAGTTCTTC. The rearrangement links TRBV11-3 to TRBJ2-1; possibly TRBD1 or TRBD2 for D (5 bases each). Between the trimmed V and J ends, which lost 5 bases and 9 bases, there was a span of 20 bases. CDR3 length equals 15 residues. Per germline, CDR1 SGHNT and CDR2 YENEEA.

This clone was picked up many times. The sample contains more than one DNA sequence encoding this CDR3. CDR3 amino acids: CASSLLGGGNSYEQYF. CDR3 bases: TGTGCCAGCAGCTTGTTGGGCGGGGGAAACTCCTACGAGCAGTACTTC. The rearrangement uses TRBV5-6 and TRBJ2-7; 7 nucleotides match TRBD2. V lost 1 base and J lost 0; bases outside the gene matches: 7. Germline V lookup: CDR1 SGHDT, CDR2 YYEEEE. The CDR3 length is 16 residues.

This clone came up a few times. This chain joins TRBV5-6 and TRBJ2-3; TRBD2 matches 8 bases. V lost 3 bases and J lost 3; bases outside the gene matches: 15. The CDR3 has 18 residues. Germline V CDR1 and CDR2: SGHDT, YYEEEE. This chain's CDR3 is CASSSPNRGGRGTDTQYF. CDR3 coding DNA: TGTGCCAGCAGCTCGCCAAATCGGGGGGGCCGGGGGACAGATACGCAGTATTTT.

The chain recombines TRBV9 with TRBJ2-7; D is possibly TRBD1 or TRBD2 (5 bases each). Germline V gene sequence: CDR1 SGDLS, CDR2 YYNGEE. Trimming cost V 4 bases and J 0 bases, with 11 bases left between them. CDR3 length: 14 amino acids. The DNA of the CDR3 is TGTGCCAGCAGCTTGTCTGGGACCTCCTACGAGCAGTACTTC. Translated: CASSLSGTSYEQYF.

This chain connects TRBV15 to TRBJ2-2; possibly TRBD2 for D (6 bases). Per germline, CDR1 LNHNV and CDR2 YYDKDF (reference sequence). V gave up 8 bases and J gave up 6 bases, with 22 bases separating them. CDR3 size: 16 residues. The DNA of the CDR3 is TGTGCCACCCAGGGACTGGAAGTAGGTCTATCCGGGGAGCTGTTTTTT. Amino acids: CATQGLEVGLSGELFF.

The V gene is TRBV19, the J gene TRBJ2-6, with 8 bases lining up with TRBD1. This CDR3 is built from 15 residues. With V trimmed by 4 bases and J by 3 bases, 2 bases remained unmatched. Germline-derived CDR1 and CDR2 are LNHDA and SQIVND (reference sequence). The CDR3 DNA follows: TGTGCCAGTAGTACGGGGACAGGTGGGGCCAACGTCCTGACTTTC. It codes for CASSTGTGGANVLTF.

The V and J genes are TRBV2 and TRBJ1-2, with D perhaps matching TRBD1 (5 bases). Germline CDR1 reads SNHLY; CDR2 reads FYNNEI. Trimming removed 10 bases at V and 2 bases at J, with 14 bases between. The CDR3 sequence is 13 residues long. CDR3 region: CATTMGTNYGYTF. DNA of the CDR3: TGTGCCACCACTATGGGGACCAACTATGGCTACACCTTC.

For the CDR3, the DNA is TGTGCCAGCGGGGACTATACTTCGGGGGACCAGTACTTC. Residues: CASGDYTSGDQYF. The J gene is TRBJ2-5, the V gene TRBV6-5; 7 bases align to TRBD2. The length of the CDR3 is 13 residues. Germline lookup yields CDR1 MNHEY and CDR2 SVGAGI. The trim removed 8 bases at V and 10 bases at J, leaving 13 bases unmatched.

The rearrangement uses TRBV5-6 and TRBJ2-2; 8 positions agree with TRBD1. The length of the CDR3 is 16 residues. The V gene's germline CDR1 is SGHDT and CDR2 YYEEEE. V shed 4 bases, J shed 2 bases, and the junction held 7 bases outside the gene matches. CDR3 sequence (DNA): TGTGCCAGCAGCCTAAGGACAGGGCTCAACACCGGGGAGCTGTTTTTT. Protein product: CASSLRTGLNTGELFF.

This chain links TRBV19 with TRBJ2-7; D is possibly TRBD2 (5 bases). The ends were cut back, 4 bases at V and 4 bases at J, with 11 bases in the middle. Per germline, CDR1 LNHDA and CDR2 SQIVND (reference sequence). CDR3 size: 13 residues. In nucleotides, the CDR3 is TGTGCCAGTAGTAAGTGGGGAGATTACGAGCAGTACTTC. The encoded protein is CASSKWGDYEQYF.

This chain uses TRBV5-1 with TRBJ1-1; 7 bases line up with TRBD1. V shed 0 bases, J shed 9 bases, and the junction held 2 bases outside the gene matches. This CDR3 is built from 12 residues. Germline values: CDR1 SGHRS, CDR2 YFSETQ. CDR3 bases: TGCGCCAGCAGCTTGGAACAGGGGAAAGCTTTCTTT. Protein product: CASSLEQGKAFF.

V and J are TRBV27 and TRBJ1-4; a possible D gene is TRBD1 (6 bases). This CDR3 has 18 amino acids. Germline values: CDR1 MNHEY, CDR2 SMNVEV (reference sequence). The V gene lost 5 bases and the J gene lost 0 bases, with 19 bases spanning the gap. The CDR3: CASSPSPGWDTTNEKLFF. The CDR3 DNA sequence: TGTGCCAGCAGTCCATCCCCGGGGTGGGACACAACTAATGAAAAACTGTTTTTT.

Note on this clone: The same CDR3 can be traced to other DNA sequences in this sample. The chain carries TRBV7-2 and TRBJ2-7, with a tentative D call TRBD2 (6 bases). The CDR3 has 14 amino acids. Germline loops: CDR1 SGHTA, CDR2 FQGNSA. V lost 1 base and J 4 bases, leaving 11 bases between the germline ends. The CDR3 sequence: CASSLDGGLYEQYF. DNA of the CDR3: TGTGCCAGCAGCTTAGACGGGGGTTTATACGAGCAGTACTTC.

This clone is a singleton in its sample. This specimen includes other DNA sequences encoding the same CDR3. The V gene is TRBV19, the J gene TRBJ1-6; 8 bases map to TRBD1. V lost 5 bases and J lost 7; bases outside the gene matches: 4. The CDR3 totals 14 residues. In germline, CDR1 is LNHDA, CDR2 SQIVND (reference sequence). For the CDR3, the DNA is TGTGCCAGTAGTCAACAGGGGGGGAATTCACCCCTCCACTTT. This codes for CASSQQGGNSPLHF.

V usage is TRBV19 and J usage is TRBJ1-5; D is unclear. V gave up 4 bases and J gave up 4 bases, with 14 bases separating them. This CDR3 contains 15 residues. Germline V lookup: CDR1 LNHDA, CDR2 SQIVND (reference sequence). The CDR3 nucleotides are TGTGCCAGTAGTACCGGAGGAGTAGTTAATCAGCCCCAGCATTTT. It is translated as CASSTGGVVNQPQHF.

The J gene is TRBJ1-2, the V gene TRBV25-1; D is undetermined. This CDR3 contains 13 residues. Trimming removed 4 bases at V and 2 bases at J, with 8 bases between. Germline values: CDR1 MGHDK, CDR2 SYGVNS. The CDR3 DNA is TGTGCCAGCAGTGTCGGCGGAAACTATGGCTACACCTTC. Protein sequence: CASSVGGNYGYTF.

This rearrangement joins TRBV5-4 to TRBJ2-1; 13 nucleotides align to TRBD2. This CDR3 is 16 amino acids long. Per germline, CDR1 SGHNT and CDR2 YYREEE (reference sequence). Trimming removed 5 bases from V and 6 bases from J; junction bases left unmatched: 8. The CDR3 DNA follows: TGTGCCAGCAGTCCCGATCGGACTAGCGGGAGCAATGAGCAGTTCTTC. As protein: CASSPDRTSGSNEQFF.

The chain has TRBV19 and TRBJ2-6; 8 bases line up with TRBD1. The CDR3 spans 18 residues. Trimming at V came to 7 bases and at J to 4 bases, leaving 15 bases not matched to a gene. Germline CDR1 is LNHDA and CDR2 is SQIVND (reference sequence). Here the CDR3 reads CASNTRTGTLPGANVLTF. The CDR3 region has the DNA TGTGCCAGTAACACCCGGACAGGGACCCTCCCAGGGGCCAACGTCCTGACTTTC.

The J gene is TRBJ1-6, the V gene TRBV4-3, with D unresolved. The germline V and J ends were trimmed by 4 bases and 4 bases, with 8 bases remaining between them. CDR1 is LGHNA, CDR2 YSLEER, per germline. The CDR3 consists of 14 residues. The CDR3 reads CASSPSAYNSPLHF. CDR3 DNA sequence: TGCGCCAGCAGCCCTTCGGCTTATAATTCACCCCTCCACTTT.

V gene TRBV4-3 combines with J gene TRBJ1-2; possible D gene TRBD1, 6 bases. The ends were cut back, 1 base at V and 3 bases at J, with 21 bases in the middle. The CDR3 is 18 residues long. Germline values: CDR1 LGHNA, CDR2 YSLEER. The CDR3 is CASSQGTGGQLGDYGYTF. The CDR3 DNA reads TGCGCCAGCAGCCAAGGAACCGGAGGACAGCTGGGGGACTATGGCTACACCTTC.

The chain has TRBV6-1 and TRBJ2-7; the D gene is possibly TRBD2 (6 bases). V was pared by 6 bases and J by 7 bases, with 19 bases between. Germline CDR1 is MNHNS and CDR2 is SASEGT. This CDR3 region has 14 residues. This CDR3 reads CASRSNSGVGEQYF. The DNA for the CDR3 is TGTGCCAGCAGATCAAATTCGGGGGTCGGGGAGCAGTACTTC.

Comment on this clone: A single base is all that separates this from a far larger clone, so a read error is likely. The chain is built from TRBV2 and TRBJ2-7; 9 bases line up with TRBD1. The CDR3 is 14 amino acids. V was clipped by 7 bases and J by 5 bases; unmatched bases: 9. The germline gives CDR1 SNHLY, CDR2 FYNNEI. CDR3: CASNRDRAIDEQYF. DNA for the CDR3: TGTGCCAGCAACAGGGACAGGGCCATCGACGAGCAGTACTTC.